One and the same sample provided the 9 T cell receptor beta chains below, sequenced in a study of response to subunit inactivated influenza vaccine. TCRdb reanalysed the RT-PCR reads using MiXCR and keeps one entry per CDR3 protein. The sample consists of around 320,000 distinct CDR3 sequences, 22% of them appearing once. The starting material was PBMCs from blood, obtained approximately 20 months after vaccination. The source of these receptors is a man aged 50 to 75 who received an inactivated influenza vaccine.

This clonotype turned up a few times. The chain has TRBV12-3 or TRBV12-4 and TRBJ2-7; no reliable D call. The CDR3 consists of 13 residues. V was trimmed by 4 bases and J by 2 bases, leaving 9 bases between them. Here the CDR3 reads CASSWAGTYEQYF. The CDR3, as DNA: TGTGCCAGCAGTTGGGCAGGCACCTACGAGCAGTACTTC.

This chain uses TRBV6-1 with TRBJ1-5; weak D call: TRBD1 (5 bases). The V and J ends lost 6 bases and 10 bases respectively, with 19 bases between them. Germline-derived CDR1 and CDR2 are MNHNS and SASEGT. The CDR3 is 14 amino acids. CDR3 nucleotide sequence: TGTGCCAGCAGACGCGGGACGGCGATCGATCCCCAGCATTTT. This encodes CASRRGTAIDPQHF.

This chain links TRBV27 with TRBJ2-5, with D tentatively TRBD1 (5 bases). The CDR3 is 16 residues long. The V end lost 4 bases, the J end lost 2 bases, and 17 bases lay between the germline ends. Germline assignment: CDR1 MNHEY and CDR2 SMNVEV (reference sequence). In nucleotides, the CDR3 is TGTGCCAGCAGTTCCGCCGTGGGGCAGCTTCAAGAGACCCAGTACTTC. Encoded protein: CASSSAVGQLQETQYF.

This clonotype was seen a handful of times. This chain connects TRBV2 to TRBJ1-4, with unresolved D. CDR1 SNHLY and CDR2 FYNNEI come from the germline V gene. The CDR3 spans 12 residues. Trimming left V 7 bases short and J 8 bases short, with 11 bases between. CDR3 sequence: CASKAVAEKLFF. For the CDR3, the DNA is TGTGCCAGCAAAGCAGTGGCGGAAAAACTGTTTTTT.

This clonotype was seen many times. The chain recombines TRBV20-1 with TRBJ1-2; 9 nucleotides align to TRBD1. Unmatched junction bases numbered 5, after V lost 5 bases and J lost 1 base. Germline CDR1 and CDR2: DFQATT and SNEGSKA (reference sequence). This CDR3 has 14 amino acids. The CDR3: CSAQGQGINYGYTF. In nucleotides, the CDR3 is TGCAGTGCTCAAGGACAGGGGATTAACTATGGCTACACCTTC.

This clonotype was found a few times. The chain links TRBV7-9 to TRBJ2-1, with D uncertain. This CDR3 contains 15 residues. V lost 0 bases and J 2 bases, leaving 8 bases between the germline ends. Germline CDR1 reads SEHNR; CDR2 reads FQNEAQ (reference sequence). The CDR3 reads CASSLAGVPYNEQFF. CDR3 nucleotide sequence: TGTGCCAGCAGCTTAGCTGGCGTGCCCTACAATGAGCAGTTCTTC. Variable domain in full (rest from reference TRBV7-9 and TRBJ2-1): DTGVSQNPRHKITKRGQNVTFRCDPISEHNRLYWYRQTLGQGPEFLTYFQNEAQLEKSRLLSDRFSAERPKGSFSTLEIQRTEQGDSAMYLCASSLAGVPYNEQFFGPGTRLTVL.

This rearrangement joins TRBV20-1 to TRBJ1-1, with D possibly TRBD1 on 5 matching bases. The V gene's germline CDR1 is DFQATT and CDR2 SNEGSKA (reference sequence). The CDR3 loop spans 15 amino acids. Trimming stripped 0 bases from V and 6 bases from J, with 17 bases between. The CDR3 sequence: CSARDLGQGRAEAFF. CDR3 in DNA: TGCAGTGCTAGAGATCTTGGTCAGGGTCGGGCTGAAGCTTTCTTT.

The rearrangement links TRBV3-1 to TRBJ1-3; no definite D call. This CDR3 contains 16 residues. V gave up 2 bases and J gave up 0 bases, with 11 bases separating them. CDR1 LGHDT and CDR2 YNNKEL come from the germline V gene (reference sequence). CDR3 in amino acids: CASSQNTPSSGNTIYF. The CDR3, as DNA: TGTGCCAGCAGCCAAAACACCCCCAGCTCTGGAAACACCATATATTTT.

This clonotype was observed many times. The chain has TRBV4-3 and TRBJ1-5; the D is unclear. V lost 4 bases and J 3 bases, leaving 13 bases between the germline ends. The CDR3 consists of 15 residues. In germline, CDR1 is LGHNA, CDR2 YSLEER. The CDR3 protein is CASSPEVGLNQPQHF. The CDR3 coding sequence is TGCGCCAGCAGCCCAGAAGTGGGCCTCAATCAGCCCCAGCATTTT.